These 10 T cell receptor beta chains were all obtained from the same sample, sequenced in a study of blood T cells in healthy people across ages. Sample-barcoded 5' priming and a J-beta primer mix drove a second PCR of roughly 6 to 12 cycles. TCRdb ran MiXCR on the 5' RACE reads and lists one entry per CDR3 protein. The table includes hundreds of thousands of distinct CDR3 sequences, around 36% detected once. The specimen was blood. These TCRs come from a man between 18 and 35 years old in good health.

This clonotype showed up many times. The genes are TRBV6-5 and TRBJ2-1; a possible D gene is TRBD1 (6 bases). Per the germline V gene, CDR1 is MNHEY and CDR2 is SVGAGI. CDR3 length equals 15 residues. The ends were cut back, 0 bases at V and 14 bases at J, with 20 bases in the middle. The CDR3 loop reads CASSYSKDSLGFKFF. The CDR3 DNA is TGTGCCAGCAGTTACTCGAAGGACAGCTTGGGTTTCAAGTTCTTC.

The chain joins TRBV20-1 to TRBJ2-3; maybe TRBD1 (6 bases). The CDR3 loop spans 13 amino acids. Germline loops: CDR1 DFQATT, CDR2 SNEGSKA (reference sequence). The ends were cut back, 5 bases at V and 2 bases at J, with 11 bases in the middle. The CDR3 spells CSAPRDTTDTQYF. DNA of the CDR3: TGCAGTGCTCCCAGGGACACCACAGATACGCAGTATTTT.

This clonotype was counted ten times or more. The chain recombines TRBV6-5 with TRBJ2-5; the D gene is possibly TRBD2 (6 bases). The V end was cut by 6 bases, the J end by 10 bases, with 21 bases between. Germline V CDR1 and CDR2: MNHEY, SVGAGI. CDR3 length: 14 amino acids. CDR3 loop: CASRLTGTFSVQYF. The CDR3 DNA is TGTGCCAGCAGATTAACCGGGACTTTCTCGGTCCAGTACTTC.

At least ten counts were recorded for this clonotype. The V gene is TRBV7-9, the J gene TRBJ2-7; D remains ambiguous. Germline V gene lookup returns CDR1 SEHNR and CDR2 FQNEAQ (reference sequence). The length of the CDR3 is 13 residues. V gave up 5 bases and J gave up 2 bases, with 10 bases separating them. The CDR3 region has the DNA TGTGCCAGCAGCCCTAGTAGACCCTACGAGCAGTACTTC. Translated: CASSPSRPYEQYF.

This clonotype was detected a few times. The chain uses TRBV5-1 and TRBJ1-1, with D uncertain. The germline gives CDR1 SGHRS, CDR2 YFSETQ. The V end lost 1 base, the J end lost 6 bases, and 16 bases lay between the germline ends. The length of the CDR3 is 15 residues. CDR3 residues: CASSLKGPPSSEAFF. The CDR3 nucleotides read TGCGCCAGCAGCTTGAAAGGGCCCCCGAGCTCTGAAGCTTTCTTT.

This clonotype was recorded at least ten times. The rearrangement joins TRBV20-1 to TRBJ2-1, with TRBD2 identical over 10 bases. Germline assignment: CDR1 DFQATT and CDR2 SNEGSKA (reference sequence). CDR3 length: 14 residues. Trimming took 6 bases from V and 5 from J; bases not matched to a gene: 7. The DNA of the CDR3 is TGCAGTGCCTCCGAGCGGGGGGGAAACAATGAGCAGTTCTTC. Its translation: CSASERGGNNEQFF.

This clonotype was detected only a few times. The chain combines TRBV9 with TRBJ2-4; 11 bases align to TRBD2. J gave up 1 base and V 0 bases, and 3 bases lay outside the gene matches. Germline V gene lookup returns CDR1 SGDLS and CDR2 YYNGEE. The CDR3 is 17 residues long. The CDR3 reads CASSVDPSGGAKNIQYF. The CDR3 DNA reads TGTGCCAGCAGCGTAGACCCTAGCGGGGGGGCCAAAAACATTCAGTACTTC.

This chain links TRBV5-1 with TRBJ2-1; D is uncertain. In germline, CDR1 is SGHRS, CDR2 YFSETQ. There are 16 residues in the CDR3. The V and J ends lost 0 bases and 0 bases respectively, with 10 bases between them. This CDR3 is CASSLEGRLSYNEQFF. DNA of the CDR3: TGCGCCAGCAGCTTGGAAGGCAGACTCTCCTACAATGAGCAGTTCTTC.

This clonotype was recorded at least ten times. The chain couples TRBV6-6 to TRBJ2-1, with D possibly being TRBD1 or TRBD2 (6 bases each). The CDR3 spans 15 residues. Germline CDR1 is MNHNY and CDR2 is SVGAGI (reference sequence). V lost 7 bases to trimming and J lost 2 bases, with 15 bases between them. The CDR3 coding sequence is TGTGCCAGCACTCAATGGGGGGCGGCCTACAATGAGCAGTTCTTC. As protein: CASTQWGAAYNEQFF.

This sequence joins TRBV12-3 or TRBV12-4 and TRBJ1-1; maybe TRBD1 (6 bases). CDR3 length: 14 amino acids. V lost 5 bases to trimming and J lost 5 bases, with 15 bases between them. For the CDR3, the DNA is TGTGCCAGCAGTGTTAGGGAAGGGGGGACTGAAGCTTTCTTT. This sequence encodes CASSVREGGTEAFF.